Each of the 30 T cell receptor beta chains below was sequenced from the same sample in a study of cytotoxic CD8 clonotypes in ibrutinib-treated CLL. Profiling relied on immunoSEQ multiplex PCR, and the TCRdb table lists in-frame clones only, not all of them. The sample lists 65,000 to 95,000 clones; around 84% were seen once. The sample was PBMCs, taken before ibrutinib treatment. These receptor sequences come from a human donor with chronic lymphocytic leukemia.

The V gene is TRBV7-2, the J gene TRBJ2-7, with 8 bases that match TRBD2. Germline loops: CDR1 SGHTA, CDR2 FQGNSA. The CDR3 length is 15 residues. V lost 2 bases, J lost 2 bases, and 5 bases stayed unmatched. The CDR3 loop is CASSLSGSRPYEQYF. CDR3 in DNA: TGTGCCAGCAGCTTAAGCGGGAGTCGACCCTACGAGCAGTACTTC.

The chain is built from TRBV6-6 and TRBJ2-3; 10 bases align to TRBD2. CDR1 is MNHNY, CDR2 SVGAGI, per germline (reference sequence). CDR3 length: 15 amino acids. Trimming at V came to 6 bases and at J to 1 base, leaving 4 bases not matched to a gene. CDR3 region: CASRAGTSGTDTQYF. The CDR3, as DNA: TGTGCCAGCAGGGCCGGGACTAGCGGCACAGATACGCAGTATTTT.

CDR3 nucleotides: TGTGCCAGCAGCTTAGATTTCATTACCGAGCAGTACTTC. Protein: CASSLDFITEQYF. This chain uses TRBV7-9 with TRBJ2-7; D is unresolved. The CDR3 sequence is 13 residues long. The germline gives CDR1 SEHNR, CDR2 FQNEAQ (reference sequence). The V end lost 1 base, the J end lost 6 bases, and 10 bases lay between the germline ends.

As to this clone: Other DNA sequences in the same sample also yield this CDR3. V usage is TRBV5-1 and J usage is TRBJ1-1; D call uncertain. The CDR3 runs 11 residues. Trimming left V 5 bases short and J 5 bases short, with 7 bases between. Per the germline V gene, CDR1 is SGHRS and CDR2 is YFSETQ. The CDR3, as DNA: TGCGCCAGCAGAGGAGGTACTGAAGCTTTCTTT. This gives the protein CASRGGTEAFF.

This chain connects TRBV7-2 to TRBJ2-2; TRBD2 is a possible D gene (6 bases). Germline V lookup: CDR1 SGHTA, CDR2 FQGNSA. Trimming stripped 0 bases from V and 4 bases from J, with 15 bases between. CDR3 length: 17 amino acids. DNA of the CDR3: TGTGCCAGCAGCTTAGCTGGAGGGAGCCTGGGCACCGGGGAGCTGTTTTTT. It specifies CASSLAGGSLGTGELFF.

The table lists this clone with a count of one. The rearrangement links TRBV11-3 to TRBJ2-1; D is unclear. Trimming stripped 7 bases from V and 9 bases from J, with 13 bases between. This CDR3 spans 12 amino acids. Germline CDR1 and CDR2: SGHNT and YENEEA. CDR3 loop: CASTLVAGEQFF. The CDR3, as DNA: TGTGCCAGCACCTTGGTTGCTGGTGAGCAGTTCTTC.

The chain combines TRBV5-1 with TRBJ2-7, with 11 bases aligning to TRBD2. The CDR3 runs to 16 residues. J lost 2 bases, V lost 4 bases, and 8 bases had no gene match. Germline assignment: CDR1 SGHRS and CDR2 YFSETQ. In DNA, the CDR3 is TGCGCCAGCAGCGTGGACGGACTAGCGGGCGCCTACGAGCAGTACTTC. Translation: CASSVDGLAGAYEQYF. Using reference TRBV5-1 and TRBJ2-7 for the parts outside the CDR3, the full variable domain is KAGVTQTPRYLIKTRGQQVTLSCSPISGHRSVSWYQQTPGQGLQFLFEYFSETQRNKGNFPGRFSGRQFSNSRSEMNVSTLELGDSALYLCASSVDGLAGAYEQYFGPGTRLTVT.

This clone was observed a single time. The chain links TRBV28 to TRBJ2-2; 13 bases map to TRBD2. The CDR3 consists of 17 residues. With V trimmed by 5 bases and J by 7 bases, 10 bases remained unmatched. CDR1 is MDHEN and CDR2 is SYDVKM in the germline V gene. The DNA for the CDR3 is TGTGCCAGCAGTAGGGGACTAGCGGGATCAGGGAGCGGGGAGCTGTTTTTT. Its translation: CASSRGLAGSGSGELFF.

J is TRBJ2-7 and V is TRBV28, with D tentatively TRBD1 or TRBD2 (7 bases each). Between the trimmed V and J ends, which lost 4 bases and 6 bases, there was a span of 16 bases. The germline V gene has CDR1 MDHEN and CDR2 SYDVKM. The CDR3 runs 14 residues. As DNA, the CDR3 is TGTGCCAGCAGTTCCCCCAGCAGGGGGGGCGAGCAGTACTTC. This gives the protein CASSSPSRGGEQYF.

This chain joins TRBV7-2 and TRBJ2-6; TRBD2 agrees at 15 bases. From germline, CDR1 is SGHTA and CDR2 FQGNSA. The V segment lost 5 bases and the J segment 3 bases; nucleotides outside the gene matches: 5. The CDR3 is 18 amino acids. For the CDR3, the DNA is TGTGCCAGCAGCACCGGACTAGCGGGAGGGAGTGGGGCCAACGTCCTGACTTTC. This gives the protein CASSTGLAGGSGANVLTF.

This chain links TRBV4-2 with TRBJ2-1; TRBD1 matches 7 bases. CDR3 length equals 16 residues. V lost 3 bases to trimming and J lost 1 base; unmatched junction nucleotides: 6. Germline assignment: CDR1 LGHNA and CDR2 YNFKEQ. The CDR3 sequence is CASSHYRGRSYNEQFF. The CDR3 nucleotides read TGTGCCAGCAGCCATTACAGGGGCAGGTCCTACAATGAGCAGTTCTTC.

The rearrangement uses TRBV7-3 and TRBJ2-5; TRBD2 matches at 8 bases. There are 15 residues in the CDR3. V lost 5 bases, J lost 0 bases, and 5 bases stayed unmatched. The germline V gene encodes CDR1 SGHTA and CDR2 FQGTGA. The CDR3 DNA sequence: TGTGCCAGCAGCATGGGACTAGGTTACCAAGAGACCCAGTACTTC. The encoded protein is CASSMGLGYQETQYF.

The V call is TRBV4-1, the J call TRBJ2-7; D possibly corresponds to TRBD1 (6 bases). This CDR3 comprises 15 residues. The V and J ends lost 0 bases and 3 bases respectively, with 12 bases between them. Per the germline V gene, CDR1 is MGHRA and CDR2 is YSYEKL. The CDR3 bases are TGCGCCAGCAGCCAAGAAGGCTACAGGGTCTACGAGCAGTACTTC. The encoded protein is CASSQEGYRVYEQYF.

The chain carries TRBV27 and TRBJ2-1, with D uncertain. The V and J ends lost 7 bases and 0 bases respectively, with 16 bases between them. Germline lookup yields CDR1 MNHEY and CDR2 SMNVEV (reference sequence). This CDR3 spans 16 amino acids. CDR3 DNA: TGTGCCAGCATTAGTCGGGCCCCGAGCTCCTACAATGAGCAGTTCTTC. Its protein is CASISRAPSSYNEQFF.

This clone has a single count. The chain couples TRBV27 to TRBJ1-5; tentatively, D is TRBD1 (6 bases). Germline CDR1 reads MNHEY; CDR2 reads SMNVEV (reference sequence). The CDR3 sequence is 14 residues long. Trimming pared 4 bases from V and 2 bases from J, leaving 9 bases between. The CDR3 protein is CASSSHRGNQPQHF. The CDR3, as DNA: TGTGCCAGCAGTTCTCACAGGGGCAATCAGCCCCAGCATTTT.

CDR3 in amino acids: CASNPETGNEQFF. CDR3 DNA: TGTGCCAGTAATCCCGAGACGGGCAATGAGCAGTTCTTC. The chain recombines TRBV19 with TRBJ2-1; unclear D gene. Trimming took 7 bases from V and 6 from J, leaving 13 bases between them. This CDR3 spans 13 amino acids. Germline V gene lookup returns CDR1 LNHDA and CDR2 SQIVND (reference sequence).

The V gene is TRBV30, the J gene TRBJ1-2; unclear D gene. Trimming shortened V by 1 base and J by 8 bases, and 8 bases separated the two germline ends. The CDR3 contains 11 residues. Germline CDR1 GTSNPN, CDR2 SVGIG (reference sequence). DNA of the CDR3: TGTGCCTGGAGTGACCGAGGCGGCTACACCTTC. Translated: CAWSDRGGYTF.

V and J are TRBV29-1 and TRBJ2-1; weak D call: TRBD2 (6 bases). The ends were cut back, 5 bases at V and 7 bases at J, with 12 bases in the middle. Germline assignment: CDR1 SQVTM and CDR2 ANQGSEA. This CDR3 has 12 residues. CDR3 loop: CSVHSGRNEQFF. As DNA, the CDR3 is TGCAGCGTTCACTCAGGGAGGAATGAGCAGTTCTTC.

This rearrangement joins TRBV5-1 to TRBJ2-7; TRBD2 aligns across 13 bases. With 5 bases clipped from V and 5 bases from J, the junction kept 4 bases outside the gene matches. CDR1 and CDR2 from the germline V gene are SGHRS and YFSETQ. CDR3 size: 14 residues. The DNA of the CDR3 is TGCGCCAGCAGTTGGACTAGCGGGAGTGACGAGCAGTACTTC. This translates into CASSWTSGSDEQYF.

The chain is built from TRBV19 and TRBJ1-3; D gene uncertain. Trimming took 4 bases from V and 2 from J, leaving 9 bases between them. The CDR3 consists of 14 residues. Per germline, CDR1 LNHDA and CDR2 SQIVND (reference sequence). This chain's CDR3 is CASSTTITGNTIYF. The CDR3 nucleotides are TGTGCCAGTAGTACGACAATTACTGGAAACACCATATATTTT.

CDR3 coding DNA: TGTGCCAGCAGCTTAAATCAACAGGGGGGAATGAACACTGAAGCTTTCTTT. Translation gives CASSLNQQGGMNTEAFF. The gene calls are TRBV7-6 and TRBJ1-1; 8 bases are a match to TRBD1. Germline V gene lookup returns CDR1 SGHVS and CDR2 FNYEAQ. The CDR3 has 17 residues. The V segment lost 2 bases and the J segment 0 bases; nucleotides outside the gene matches: 8.

V is TRBV5-1 and J is TRBJ2-1; 9 bases are a match to TRBD2. Germline V gene data show CDR1 as SGHRS and CDR2 as YFSETQ. The CDR3 spans 14 residues. J gave up 5 bases and V 6 bases, and 6 bases lay outside the gene matches. The CDR3 region is CASKASGENNEQFF. CDR3 sequence (DNA): TGCGCCAGCAAGGCTAGCGGGGAGAACAATGAGCAGTTCTTC.

V and J are TRBV10-1 and TRBJ2-5; weak D call: TRBD2 (5 bases). This CDR3 spans 16 amino acids. The V and J ends lost 4 bases and 4 bases respectively, with 19 bases between them. Germline V gene data show CDR1 as WNHNN and CDR2 as SYGVQD (reference sequence). The CDR3 region is CASSVTPRRVPETQYF. The CDR3 DNA follows: TGCGCCAGCAGTGTCACCCCCCGGCGGGTTCCAGAGACCCAGTACTTC.

The V call is TRBV19, the J call TRBJ1-1; a possible D gene is TRBD1 (5 bases). Trimming took 4 bases from V and 0 from J, leaving 15 bases between them. The CDR3 totals 16 residues. CDR1 LNHDA and CDR2 SQIVND come from the germline V gene (reference sequence). The CDR3, as DNA: TGTGCCAGTAGTACTCTCCGACAGTTCATGAACACTGAAGCTTTCTTT. It yields the protein CASSTLRQFMNTEAFF.

J is TRBJ1-2 and V is TRBV9; tentatively, D is TRBD1 (5 bases). The CDR3 contains 16 residues. V was pared by 0 bases and J by 4 bases, with 16 bases between. Germline values: CDR1 SGDLS, CDR2 YYNGEE. CDR3 in amino acids: CASSVGGSGEGYGYTF. The DNA for the CDR3 is TGTGCCAGCAGCGTAGGGGGGAGTGGGGAAGGCTATGGCTACACCTTC.

This clone was recorded at least ten times. The V call is TRBV11-3, the J call TRBJ2-5; a weak D match, TRBD2 (5 bases). Germline lookup yields CDR1 SGHNT and CDR2 YENEEA. The CDR3 contains 15 residues. V shed 1 base and J shed 4 bases, with 13 bases lying between them. CDR3 residues: CASSLVFTGSETQYF. For the CDR3, the DNA is TGTGCCAGCAGCTTAGTGTTTACGGGGTCAGAGACCCAGTACTTC.

This clone was found many times. The CDR3 spells CASSPGTTNTGELFF. CDR3 nucleotides: TGCGCCAGCAGCCCCGGGACAACGAACACCGGGGAGCTGTTTTTT. The V and J genes are TRBV4-3 and TRBJ2-2, with D possibly matching TRBD1 (6 bases). The germline V and J ends were trimmed by 4 bases and 0 bases, with 9 bases remaining between them. This CDR3 spans 15 amino acids. Germline CDR1 and CDR2: LGHNA and YSLEER.

V is TRBV14 and J is TRBJ2-7; 11 bases align to TRBD1. Germline-derived CDR1 and CDR2 are SGHDN and FVKESK. The CDR3 is 14 amino acids. After removal of 8 bases from V and 7 bases from J, the junction contained 10 bases not matched to a gene. CDR3 loop: CASERGTGGGEQYF. The CDR3 nucleotides read TGTGCCAGCGAAAGAGGGACAGGGGGAGGGGAGCAGTACTTC.

Only one count was recorded for this clone. The V call is TRBV21-1, the J call TRBJ2-7. TRBV21-1 is recorded as a pseudogene. The CDR3 runs 19 residues. This CDR3 is CASSSRPWTVLTSSYEQYF. The CDR3 DNA sequence: TGTGCCAGCAGCTCTAGGCCCTGGACAGTCCTGACTAGCTCCTACGAGCAGTACTTC.

V and J are TRBV6-5 and TRBJ2-1, with a possible D match to TRBD2 (6 bases). The CDR3 consists of 11 residues. The V gene's germline CDR1 is MNHEY and CDR2 SVGAGI. The V end was cut by 10 bases, the J end by 6 bases, with 10 bases between. Here the CDR3 DNA reads TGTGCCACCGGGCGGGGCAATGAGCAGTTCTTC. This encodes CATGRGNEQFF.